Sequencing of this TCR beta chain was carried out in a study of response to subunit inactivated influenza vaccine. Whole-study results and caveats: Authors suggested few new T cells are recruited by each seasonal influenza vaccination.

In the case of this clonotype: Its antigen is unidentified.

With 3 bases clipped from V and 3 bases from J, the junction kept 6 bases outside the gene matches. This CDR3 region has 16 residues. The germline gives CDR1 KGHSH, CDR2 LQKENI. TCRdb called the RT-PCR reads again in MiXCR, with one record for every CDR3 protein. The sample lists around 190,000 distinct CDR3 sequences, under 15% occurring once. V and J are TRBV18 and TRBJ2-3, with TRBD2 matching over 10 bases. Specimen: CD8+ T cells sorted from PBMCs, collected 5 days after vaccination. This receptor was taken from a man aged 50-59 years who received an inactivated influenza vaccine. This chain's CDR3 is CASSPRAGGSTDTQYF. The CDR3 DNA follows: TGTGCCAGCTCACCCAGAGCGGGGGGGTCGACAGATACGCAGTATTTT.